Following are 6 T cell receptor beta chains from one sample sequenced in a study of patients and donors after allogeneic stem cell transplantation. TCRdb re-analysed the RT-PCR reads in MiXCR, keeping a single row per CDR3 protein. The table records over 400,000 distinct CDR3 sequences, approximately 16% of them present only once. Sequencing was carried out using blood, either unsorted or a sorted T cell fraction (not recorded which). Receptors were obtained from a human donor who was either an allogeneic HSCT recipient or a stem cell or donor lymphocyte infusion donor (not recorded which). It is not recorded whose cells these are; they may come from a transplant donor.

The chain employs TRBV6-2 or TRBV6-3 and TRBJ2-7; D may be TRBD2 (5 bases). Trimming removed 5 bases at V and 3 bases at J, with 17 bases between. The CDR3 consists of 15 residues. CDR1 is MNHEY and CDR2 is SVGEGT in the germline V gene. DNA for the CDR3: TGTGCCAGCAGTCGCACGTCACTAGGTGGCTACGAGCAGTACTTC. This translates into CASSRTSLGGYEQYF.

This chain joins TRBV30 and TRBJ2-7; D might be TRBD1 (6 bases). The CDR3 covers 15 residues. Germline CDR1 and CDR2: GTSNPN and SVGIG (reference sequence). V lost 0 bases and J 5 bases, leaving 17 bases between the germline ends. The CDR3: CAWSVGQGNRNEQYF. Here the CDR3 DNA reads TGTGCCTGGAGTGTGGGGCAGGGGAATAGGAACGAGCAGTACTTC. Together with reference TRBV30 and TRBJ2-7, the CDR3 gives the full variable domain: SQTIHQWPATLVQPVGSPLSLECTVEGTSNPNLYWYRQAAGRGLQLLFYSVGIGQISSEVPQNLSASRPQDRQFILSSKKLLLSDSGFYLCAWSVGQGNRNEQYFGPGTRLTVT.

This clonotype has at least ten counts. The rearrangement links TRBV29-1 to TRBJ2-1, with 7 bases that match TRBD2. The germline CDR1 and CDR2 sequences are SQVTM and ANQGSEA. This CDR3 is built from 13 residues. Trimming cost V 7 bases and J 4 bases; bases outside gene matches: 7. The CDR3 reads CSAGSGTYNEQFF. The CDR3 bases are TGCAGCGCCGGAAGCGGGACGTACAATGAGCAGTTCTTC.

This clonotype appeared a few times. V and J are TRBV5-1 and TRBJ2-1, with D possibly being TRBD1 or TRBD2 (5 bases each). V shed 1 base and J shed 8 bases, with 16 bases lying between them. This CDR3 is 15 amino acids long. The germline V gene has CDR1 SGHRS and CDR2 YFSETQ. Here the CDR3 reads CASSLRDGDMDEQFF. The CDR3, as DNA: TGCGCCAGCAGCTTGCGGGACGGCGATATGGATGAGCAGTTCTTC.

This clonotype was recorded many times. The CDR3 here is CASSLWGAETQYF. DNA of the CDR3: TGTGCCAGCAGTTTGTGGGGGGCAGAGACCCAGTACTTC. This chain links TRBV12-3 or TRBV12-4 with TRBJ2-5, with D possibly called TRBD1 or TRBD2 (6 bases each). CDR3 size: 13 residues. Trimming shortened V by 3 bases and J by 4 bases, and 9 bases separated the two germline ends.

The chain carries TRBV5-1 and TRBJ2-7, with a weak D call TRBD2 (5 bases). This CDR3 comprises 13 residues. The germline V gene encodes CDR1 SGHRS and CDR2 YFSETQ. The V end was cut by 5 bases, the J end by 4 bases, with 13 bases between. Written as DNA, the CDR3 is TGCGCCAGCAGGGGCGACTATCCGTACGAGCAGTACTTC. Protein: CASRGDYPYEQYF.